This T cell receptor (beta chain) was recovered during a study of T cells after yellow fever vaccination. MiXCR, run by TCRdb on the 5' RACE reads, gives a single entry per CDR3 protein. Among fewer than 500,000 distinct CDR3 sequences listed, 18% were seen once. V shed 0 bases and J shed 9 bases, with 10 bases lying between them. From germline, CDR1 is SGHDT and CDR2 YYEEEE. The CDR3 has 14 residues. The chain has TRBV5-6 and TRBJ1-6; weak D call: TRBD1 (5 bases). Sequenced material: PBMCs, taken before the yellow fever booster vaccination. The sequence was collected from a man younger than 30 who received the YFV17D yellow fever vaccine. In DNA, the CDR3 is TGTGCCAGCAGCTTGGTAAGGGGAGGTTCACCCCTCCACTTT. This encodes CASSLVRGGSPLHF.